The sequence of this T cell receptor (beta chain) was determined in a study of identical twins listed by TCRdb under 2016. About the investigation overall: To test whether fetal clonotypes persist, the study used deep sequencing on TCR alpha and beta repertoires from monozygotic twins, unrelated adults of various ages, and cord blood. To rule out contamination, replicate twin experiments were performed at different times with different library preparation protocols. Overall results and qualifications from the work: Compared with coincidental sharing between unrelated individuals, an excess of low generation-probability sequences was observed among out-of-frame TCR alpha sequences shared between twins. In beta out-of-frame sequences, excess twin sharing was weaker, because having fewer shared sequences lowered the signal-to-noise ratio. Recombination models systematically underestimated out-of-frame TCR alpha sharing in monozygotic twins but agreed with sharing between unrelated individuals. Because the same donors could not be followed over many years, conclusions were based on cross-sectional statistical analysis. Fewer insertions were carried by abundant cord blood beta clonotypes; a weaker similar trend was observed in young adult naive repertoires, while no such trend was observed in memory repertoires. Zero-insertion analyses could be partly confounded by invariant T cells such as MAIT and iNKT, though diverse VJ usage argued against such confounding for most clonotypes.

This clonotype was recorded many times. Its antigen remains unidentified. The sample holds no much larger clone one base away, and base qualities are not on file. Every donor was a healthy Caucasian. Three pairs of female monozygotic twins, all aged roughly 18 to 30 years, were included in the twin cohort. Positive isolation kits from Invitrogen were used to isolate the CD4+ and CD8+ T cell populations. Library generation was performed with 5' RACE. Sequencing was carried out with an Illumina HiSeq 2000. Template switching added a universal primer binding site, and the final cDNA carried a unique molecular identifier that allowed TCR cDNA molecules to be counted accurately. Specific primers in the conserved constant-segment region were used to synthesize first-strand cDNA for TCR alpha and beta chains. To control for contamination, every cDNA library was double barcoded, receiving both a SMART-Mk sample barcode and Illumina barcodes. Two successive PCR steps introduced TruSeq adapter sequences along with Illumina sample barcodes. The TCR alpha and beta cDNA libraries were sequenced on the Illumina HiSeq platform using custom primers. For the original study's pipeline: Raw reads were processed with MiGEC to extract unique molecular identifiers, and MiXCR was used to determine CDR3 positions. For each individual, recombination models were inferred using an EM algorithm with the repgenHMM and IGoR tools. The analysis of shared clonotypes was done with the tcR package in R, with sharing normalized by the product of cloneset sizes. To study raw recombination without the effects of thymic and clonal selection, out-of-frame nonproductive sequences were analyzed. The raw public reads went through TCRdb reprocessing: fastp at Q25, MiXCR clone calling, in-frame beta chains kept. Merged by CDR3 protein, the rows form single entries marked with the most common genes and DNA. These V and J calls derive from TCRdb rather than the authors' analysis. Recorded for this sample are about 330,000 distinct CDR3 sequences; 9% to 15% of them occurred a single time. The top ten hold roughly 7% of the sample.

This sample was also put to use in a study of yellow fever vaccine responses in identical twins. Per that second paper: The T cell response to vaccination in identical twins was reported by the authors to appear partly convergent and partly personalized. In the study, vaccine-responding T cell clones were precisely tracked in identical twins.

Specimen: CD8+ T cells sorted from blood. This TCR came from a woman aged 18-29 years in good health.

The CDR3 here reads CASSLAYSGAHQETQYF. The DNA is as follows: TGTGCCAGCAGTTTAGCATACAGCGGGGCACACCAAGAGACCCAGTACTTC. The chain is made from TRBV12-3 or TRBV12-4 and TRBJ2-5, with TRBD2 identical over 7 junction bases. Its CDR3 holds 17 amino acids, cysteine through phenylalanine. Only CDR3 DNA remains: 51 bases, in frame from the first base. Here V drops 0 bases and J drops 0 bases, and the junction holds 7 bases not matched to any gene.